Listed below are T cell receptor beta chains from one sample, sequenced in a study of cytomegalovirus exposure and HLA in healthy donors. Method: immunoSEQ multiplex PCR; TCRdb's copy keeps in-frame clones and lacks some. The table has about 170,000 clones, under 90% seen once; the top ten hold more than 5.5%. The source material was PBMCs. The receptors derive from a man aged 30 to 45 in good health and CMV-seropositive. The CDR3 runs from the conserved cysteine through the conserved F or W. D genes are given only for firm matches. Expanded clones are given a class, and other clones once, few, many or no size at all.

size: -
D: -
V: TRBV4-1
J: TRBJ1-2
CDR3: CASSLRQDTTF
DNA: TGCGCCAGCAGCCTCAGACAGGATACTACCTTC

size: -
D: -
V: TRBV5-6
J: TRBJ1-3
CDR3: CASSFGGNPGNTIYF
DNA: TGTGCCAGCAGCTTTGGCGGGAATCCTGGAAACACCATATATTTT

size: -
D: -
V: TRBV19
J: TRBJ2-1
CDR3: CASRGELAYNEQFF
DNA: TGTGCCAGTAGAGGGGAATTGGCCTACAATGAGCAGTTCTTC

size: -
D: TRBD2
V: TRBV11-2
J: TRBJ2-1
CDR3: CASSPGERERYNEQFF
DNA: TGTGCCAGCAGCCCCGGAGAGCGGGAGCGATACAATGAGCAGTTCTTC

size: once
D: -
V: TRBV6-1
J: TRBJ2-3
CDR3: CASSRQSLNTQYF
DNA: TGTGCCAGCAGCAGGCAATCGCTGAATACGCAGTATTTT

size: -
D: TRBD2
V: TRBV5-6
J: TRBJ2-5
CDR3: CASSSWASGRGETQYF
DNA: TGTGCCAGCAGCTCATGGGCTAGCGGGAGGGGAGAGACCCAGTACTTC

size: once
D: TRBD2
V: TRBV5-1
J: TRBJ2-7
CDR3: CASSPIPAGVVSYEQYF
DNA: TGCGCCAGCAGTCCAATTCCGGCGGGGGTTGTATCCTACGAGCAGTACTTC

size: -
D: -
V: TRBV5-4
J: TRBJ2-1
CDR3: CASSRETGNYNEQFF
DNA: TGTGCCAGCAGCCGGGAGACTGGAAACTACAATGAGCAGTTCTTC

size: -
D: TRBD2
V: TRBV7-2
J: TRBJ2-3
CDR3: CASSLGGGDSTDTQYF
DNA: TGTGCCAGCAGCTTAGGCGGGGGAGATAGCACAGATACGCAGTATTTT

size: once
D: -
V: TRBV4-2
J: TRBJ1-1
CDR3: CASSQDPRVTEAFF
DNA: TGTGCCAGCAGCCAAGATCCCAGGGTCACTGAAGCTTTCTTT

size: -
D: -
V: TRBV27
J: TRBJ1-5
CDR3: CASSYRLAFQHF
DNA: TGTGCCAGCAGTTACAGGCTGGCCTTTCAGCATTTT

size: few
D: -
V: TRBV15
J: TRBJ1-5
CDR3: CATSSPRSNQPQHF
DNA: TGTGCCACCAGCAGCCCGCGTAGCAATCAGCCCCAGCATTTT

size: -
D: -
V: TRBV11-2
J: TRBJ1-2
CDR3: CASSLSGANYGYTF
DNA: TGTGCCAGCAGCTTATCAGGGGCTAACTATGGCTACACCTTC